A selection of T cell receptor beta chains follows, all from one sample in a study of cytomegalovirus exposure and HLA in healthy donors. The repertoire was sequenced with immunoSEQ multiplex PCR; TCRdb's copy has only in-frame clones and lacks some. The table lists some 69,000 clones, more than 60% of them singletons. Sequencing was done on a sample of PBMCs. Receptor source: a male donor in good health and CMV-seropositive. The CDR3 runs from the conserved cysteine through the conserved F or W. Fields, in order: D gene, clone size, J gene, CDR3 length, V gene, CDR3 DNA, CDR3 protein. A D gene is named only where the DNA matches it firmly. A row's size may be missing; if present it is once, few, many or a size class.

d_call: -; clone_size: -; j_call: TRBJ2-1; cdr3_length: 12; v_call: TRBV6-1; cdr3_nt: TGTGCCAGCACGAGCTCCTACAATGAGCAGTTCTTC; cdr3_aa: CASTSSYNEQFF
d_call: TRBD1; clone_size: few; j_call: TRBJ1-2; cdr3_length: 17; v_call: TRBV7-2; cdr3_nt: TGTGCCAGCAGCTTAGGTGGGATAGGACAGGACCCATATGGCTACACCTTC; cdr3_aa: CASSLGGIGQDPYGYTF
d_call: -; clone_size: once; j_call: TRBJ2-2; cdr3_length: 15; v_call: TRBV9; cdr3_nt: TGTGCCAGCAGCTCCCAAGCAGGGGGGACCGGGGAGCTGTTTTTT; cdr3_aa: CASSSQAGGTGELFF
d_call: -; clone_size: -; j_call: TRBJ2-3; cdr3_length: 11; v_call: TRBV7-9; cdr3_nt: TGTGCCAGCAGGTCCCTGGATACGCAGTATTTT; cdr3_aa: CASRSLDTQYF
d_call: TRBD1; clone_size: -; j_call: TRBJ1-4; cdr3_length: 15; v_call: TRBV28; cdr3_nt: TGTGCCAGCACCACCCCCGGGACAGGGTATGAAAAACTGTTTTTT; cdr3_aa: CASTTPGTGYEKLFF
d_call: -; clone_size: -; j_call: TRBJ1-2; cdr3_length: 15; v_call: TRBV13; cdr3_nt: TGTGCCAGCAGCTTAGGGTTAGCAGCTAACTATGGCTACACCTTC; cdr3_aa: CASSLGLAANYGYTF
d_call: -; clone_size: -; j_call: TRBJ2-4; cdr3_length: 16; v_call: TRBV19; cdr3_nt: TGTGCCAGTAGGAGAACAACAGGGGACTTGGGAAACATTCAGTACTTC; cdr3_aa: CASRRTTGDLGNIQYF
d_call: -; clone_size: -; j_call: TRBJ1-2; cdr3_length: 14; v_call: TRBV19; cdr3_nt: TGTGCCAGTAGTATAGCCCTATCTCCCTATGGCTACACCTTC; cdr3_aa: CASSIALSPYGYTF
d_call: -; clone_size: -; j_call: TRBJ2-5; cdr3_length: 16; v_call: TRBV5-1; cdr3_nt: TGCGCCAGCAGCACCGCCCCGTACAGGGACCAAGAGACCCAGTACTTC; cdr3_aa: CASSTAPYRDQETQYF
d_call: TRBD1; clone_size: -; j_call: TRBJ1-2; cdr3_length: 15; v_call: TRBV4-1; cdr3_nt: TGCGCCAGCAGCCAAGGGGACAGGGCCCCCTATGGCTACACCTTC; cdr3_aa: CASSQGDRAPYGYTF
d_call: TRBD1; clone_size: -; j_call: TRBJ1-1; cdr3_length: 14; v_call: TRBV5-1; cdr3_nt: TGCGCCAGCAGCACGGGACAGGTGAACACTGAAGCTTTCTTT; cdr3_aa: CASSTGQVNTEAFF
d_call: -; clone_size: once; j_call: TRBJ2-6; cdr3_length: 16; v_call: TRBV5-8; cdr3_nt: TGTGCCAGGACGGACAGCACTTTCTCTGGGGCCAACGTCCTGACTTTC; cdr3_aa: CARTDSTFSGANVLTF
d_call: TRBD1; clone_size: -; j_call: TRBJ1-1; cdr3_length: 13; v_call: TRBV7-9; cdr3_nt: TGTGCCAGCAGTACACAGGGGGCCTCGGAAGCTTTCTTT; cdr3_aa: CASSTQGASEAFF
d_call: -; clone_size: -; j_call: TRBJ1-1; cdr3_length: 15; v_call: TRBV5-4; cdr3_nt: TGTGCCAGCAGCTTGAACTCAGGGGTGAACACTGAAGCTTTCTTT; cdr3_aa: CASSLNSGVNTEAFF
d_call: TRBD1; clone_size: -; j_call: TRBJ1-4; cdr3_length: 16; v_call: TRBV12-5; cdr3_nt: TGTGCTAGTGGTTTGGCGACAGGGTTCCGAAATGAAAAACTGTTTTTT; cdr3_aa: CASGLATGFRNEKLFF
d_call: TRBD2; clone_size: -; j_call: TRBJ2-7; cdr3_length: 15; v_call: TRBV4-3; cdr3_nt: TGCGCCAGCAGCCTAATAGCGGGGGGGTCCTACGAGCAGTACTTC; cdr3_aa: CASSLIAGGSYEQYF
d_call: -; clone_size: -; j_call: TRBJ2-7; cdr3_length: 13; v_call: TRBV9; cdr3_nt: TGTGCCAGCAGCGCGACAGTATCCTACGAGCAGTACTTC; cdr3_aa: CASSATVSYEQYF
d_call: TRBD1; clone_size: -; j_call: TRBJ1-2; cdr3_length: 15; v_call: TRBV9; cdr3_nt: TGTGCCAGCAGTTATCCAACAGGGGAAAAGGATGGCTACACCTTC; cdr3_aa: CASSYPTGEKDGYTF
d_call: -; clone_size: -; j_call: TRBJ1-4; cdr3_length: 15; v_call: TRBV7-2; cdr3_nt: TGTGCCAGCAGCGGCAGGGTTTCGACTAATGAAAAACTGTTTTTT; cdr3_aa: CASSGRVSTNEKLFF
d_call: -; clone_size: -; j_call: TRBJ2-5; cdr3_length: 13; v_call: TRBV7-9; cdr3_nt: TGTGCCAGCAGCTTTAATTTCCAAGAGACCCAGTACTTC; cdr3_aa: CASSFNFQETQYF
d_call: -; clone_size: -; j_call: TRBJ2-5; cdr3_length: 14; v_call: TRBV11-2; cdr3_nt: TGTGCCAGCAGCTTAGAGGAGTTCCAAGAGACCCAGTACTTC; cdr3_aa: CASSLEEFQETQYF
d_call: -; clone_size: -; j_call: TRBJ2-1; cdr3_length: 14; v_call: TRBV6-5; cdr3_nt: TGTGCCAGCAGCCGGAGCGAGCGCTACAATGAGCAGTTCTTC; cdr3_aa: CASSRSERYNEQFF
d_call: -; clone_size: -; j_call: TRBJ2-3; cdr3_length: 12; v_call: TRBV11-2; cdr3_nt: TGTGCCAGCCGAAACGGGACTCCTCTGCAGTATTTT; cdr3_aa: CASRNGTPLQYF
d_call: -; clone_size: -; j_call: TRBJ1-3; cdr3_length: 14; v_call: TRBV27; cdr3_nt: TGTGCCAGCAGTTCCAGGGGATTGGGAAACACCATATATTTT; cdr3_aa: CASSSRGLGNTIYF